This TCR beta chain was sequenced in a study of cytomegalovirus exposure and HLA in healthy donors. General study results and limits: Later, TCR association rates were found to vary by HLA locus, highest for DRB1 and lowest for HLA-C. For most TCR sequences rarity was the rule, although some public TCRs occurred in many donors.

In the PCR, 60 Vbeta and 13 Jbeta primers were used. The repertoire was sequenced with immunoSEQ multiplex PCR; TCRdb's copy has only in-frame clones and lacks some. The sample has about 120,000 clones; around two thirds are singletons. The CDR3 is 14 residues long. With 3 bases clipped from V and 3 bases from J, the junction kept 2 bases outside the gene matches. The germline CDR1 and CDR2 sequences are MGHRA and YSYEKL. With regard to this clone: Its antigen is as yet unknown.

This clonotype was sampled from a woman in her thirties or forties in good health and CMV-seropositive. The sample comprised PBMCs. J is TRBJ2-7 and V is TRBV4-1; 10 nucleotides align to TRBD2. The CDR3 protein is CASSQERGGYEQYF. CDR3 sequence (DNA): TGCGCCAGCAGCCAGGAGCGGGGGGGCTACGAGCAGTACTTC.